Listed below are T cell receptor beta chains from one sample, sequenced in a study of blood T cell repertoires in COVID-19. TCRdb's table, derived via immunoSEQ multiplex PCR, lists solely in-frame clones and lacks some. The sample yields hundreds of thousands of clones, about four fifths seen once. Sequencing used PBMCs or T cells enriched from blood (not recorded which). These receptor sequences come from a man aged 35-49 years who had been exposed to COVID-19. Each CDR3 is given with its conserved first and last residue. A D gene is named only where the DNA matches it firmly. Rows may omit the clone size; those that give it use once, few, many or a size class.

-	-	TRBV25-1	TRBJ1-1	TGTGCCAGCAGTGAATATGCAGGGAACACTGAAGCTTTCTTT	CASSEYAGNTEAFF
TRBD2	-	TRBV10-1	TRBJ2-1	TGCGCCAGCAGTTCAAGCGGGAGCTCCTACAATGAGCAGTTCTTC	CASSSSGSSYNEQFF
-	few	TRBV30	TRBJ2-7	TGTGCCTGGGCCTTCGGGCAGGGCTACGAGCAGTACTTC	CAWAFGQGYEQYF
-	-	TRBV12-3/TRBV12-4	TRBJ2-5	TGTGCCAGCGGCGGGGGCGCGACCCAGTACTTC	CASGGGATQYF
TRBD1	-	TRBV3-1/TRBV3-2	TRBJ2-7	TGTGCCAGCTCCCCGGGACAGAAAAACTACGAGCAGTACTTC	CASSPGQKNYEQYF
-	-	TRBV15	TRBJ2-5	TGTGCCACCAGCAGAGACGGTGCCCAAGAGACCCAGTACTTC	CATSRDGAQETQYF
-	-	TRBV7-9	TRBJ2-7	TGTGCCAGCAGCCAACGGGGGACCGACCTAAACGAGCAGTACTTC	CASSQRGTDLNEQYF
TRBD2	-	TRBV29-1	TRBJ2-7	TGCAGCGTTGGATATCAAACCCCGGGAGCGGGAAACTCCTACGAGCAGTACTTC	CSVGYQTPGAGNSYEQYF
-	-	TRBV18	TRBJ2-6	TGTGCCAGCTCATACGGGACAACAGGGGCCAACGTCCTGACTTTC	CASSYGTTGANVLTF
TRBD1	-	TRBV7-3	TRBJ1-2	TGTGCCAGCAGCGCAACCGGGACAGGGGTTCTAGCTAACTATGGCTACACCTTC	CASSATGTGVLANYGYTF
TRBD2	-	TRBV6-5	TRBJ2-4	TGTGCCAGCCGACTAGCGGGCCAAAACATTCAGTACTTC	CASRLAGQNIQYF
TRBD2	-	TRBV19	TRBJ2-7	TGTGCCAGTAGGACGAGGGAGGGTACCTACGAGCAGTACTTC	CASRTREGTYEQYF
-	-	TRBV3-1/TRBV3-2	TRBJ2-2	TGTGCCAGCAGCCAAGGGGGGGTTTTTCGTGCGGAGCTGTTTTTT	CASSQGGVFRAELFF
TRBD1	-	TRBV7-3	TRBJ2-1	TGTGCCAGCAGCTTAAGATCCGGGACAGGTTTCTACAATGAGCAGTTCTTC	CASSLRSGTGFYNEQFF
TRBD2	-	TRBV5-1	TRBJ2-3	TGCGCCAGCAGCATTTTACCTAGCGGGAGTAGCACAGATACGCAGTATTTT	CASSILPSGSSTDTQYF
-	-	TRBV19	TRBJ1-5	TGTGCCAGTAGTAAACAGGGCAATCAGCCCCAGCATTTT	CASSKQGNQPQHF
-	few	TRBV5-5	TRBJ2-1	TGTGCCAGCAGCCTCGGGAGTTACAATGAGCAGTTCTTC	CASSLGSYNEQFF
TRBD1	-	TRBV19	TRBJ1-5	TGTGCCAGTACCCAAGGGACAGGGCGTCAGCCCCAGCATTTT	CASTQGTGRQPQHF
-	-	TRBV6-5	TRBJ1-3	TGTGCCAGCAGTTACTCTTTCGGCTCTGGAAACACCATATATTTT	CASSYSFGSGNTIYF
-	few	TRBV5-6	TRBJ2-7	TGTGCCAGCAGCCGACTCCAGACCTCCTACGAGCAGTACTTC	CASSRLQTSYEQYF
TRBD2	-	TRBV18	TRBJ2-3	TGTGCCAGCTCACTAGCGGGAGGACGCACAGATACGCAGTATTTT	CASSLAGGRTDTQYF
-	-	TRBV18	TRBJ1-1	TGTGCCAGCTCACCACCTGCCAGGGTGAACACTGAAGCTTTCTTT	CASSPPARVNTEAFF
-	-	TRBV5-1	TRBJ1-1	TGCGCCAGCAGTCCGGCGGGCAGTCTGAACACTGAAGCTTTCTTT	CASSPAGSLNTEAFF
-	-	TRBV12-5	TRBJ1-1	TGTGCTAGTGGACGGGGGGACACTGAAGCTTTCTTT	CASGRGDTEAFF
-	-	TRBV19	TRBJ1-5	TGTGCCAGTAGTATCCAAAATTACCGGGGGAGAAATCAGCCCCAGCATTTT	CASSIQNYRGRNQPQHF
-	-	TRBV2	TRBJ1-1	TGTGCCAGCAGTGACGGGTTAGGGAACACTGAAGCTTTCTTT	CASSDGLGNTEAFF
TRBD2	-	TRBV14	TRBJ2-5	TGTGCCAGCAGCCTACTAGCGTCGGGGGAGACCCAGTACTTC	CASSLLASGETQYF
TRBD2	-	TRBV5-1	TRBJ2-1	TGCGCCAGCAGCTTGGGAGGCGGGAGCGAGCAGTTCTTC	CASSLGGGSEQFF
-	-	TRBV18	TRBJ1-1	TGTGCCAGCTCAGCTGCGGGGGGTACTGAAGCTTTCTTT	CASSAAGGTEAFF
-	-	TRBV30	TRBJ2-5	TGTGCCTGGAGGAGTCAAGAGACCCAGTACTTC	CAWRSQETQYF
-	once	TRBV5-1	TRBJ1-1	TGCGCCACCAAGCAGGGGATTAACACTGAAGCTTTCTTT	CATKQGINTEAFF
-	-	TRBV5-1	TRBJ2-1	TGCGCCAGCAGCTTCGGAGGTGAGCAGTTCTTC	CASSFGGEQFF
-	-	TRBV29-1	TRBJ1-1	TGCAGCGTTTCCAGTCGGGACACTGAAGCTTTCTTT	CSVSSRDTEAFF
TRBD2	once	TRBV7-9	TRBJ2-5	TGTGCCAGCAGCTCCGCTGGGACTAGCGGGATGTGGGTGACCCAGTACTTC	CASSSAGTSGMWVTQYF
-	-	TRBV3-1/TRBV3-2	TRBJ1-6	TGTGCCAGCAGCCGAACAGGGAATTCACCCCTCCACTTT	CASSRTGNSPLHF
-	few	TRBV7-3	TRBJ2-1	TGTGCCAGCAGCCAGGACAGCTCCTACAATGAGCAGTTCTTC	CASSQDSSYNEQFF
-	-	TRBV6-5	TRBJ1-1	TGTGCCAGCCGTCTTTATGAAGCTTTCTTT	CASRLYEAFF
-	-	TRBV2	TRBJ2-5	TGTGCCAGCAGGCTACCAGGGGTAGGAGGAGAGACCCAGTACTTC	CASRLPGVGGETQYF
-	-	TRBV19	TRBJ1-4	TGTGCCAGTAGTAAAACACAGGGAACTAATGAAAAACTGTTTTTT	CASSKTQGTNEKLFF
-	-	TRBV3-1/TRBV3-2	TRBJ1-3	TGTGCCAGCAGCCCGAGGGAGGGCGACCCGGTCGATTTT	CASSPREGDPVDF
TRBD1	many	TRBV7-9	TRBJ2-1	TGTGCCAGCAGTGGGACAGGGGATGAGCAGTTCTTC	CASSGTGDEQFF
-	-	TRBV6-5	TRBJ2-7	TGTGCCAGCTCCGACTTCCTTTCCTACGAGCAGTACTTC	CASSDFLSYEQYF